These 7 T cell receptor beta chains were sequenced from one sample in a study of T-cell memory formation after mild COVID-19. TCRdb redid the calling of the 5' RACE reads with MiXCR, one entry per CDR3 protein. The data contain approximately 300,000 distinct CDR3 sequences, around 15% of them singletons. Material for sequencing was PBMCs or a T cell subset sorted from them (not recorded which). These TCRs come from a man younger than 35 who had mild COVID-19 (a few samples of this study predate the infection). Cell type and time point are not known.

This clonotype came up a few times. V is TRBV18 and J is TRBJ1-1, with unresolved D. CDR1 is KGHSH and CDR2 is LQKENI in the germline V gene. Between the trimmed V and J ends, which lost 1 base and 8 bases, there was a span of 8 bases. The CDR3 is 12 amino acids. The CDR3 DNA reads TGTGCCAGCTCACCACGTAGGCAGGAAGCTTTCTTT. It specifies CASSPRRQEAFF.

This clonotype was seen only a few times. The rearrangement links TRBV28 to TRBJ1-5; no clear D gene. Germline CDR1 is MDHEN and CDR2 is SYDVKM. Trimming cost V 3 bases and J 0 bases, with 9 bases left between them. The CDR3 is 15 residues long. CDR3 nucleotide sequence: TGTGCCAGCAGTTTCGGCGGCCATAGCAATCAGCCCCAGCATTTT. The encoded protein is CASSFGGHSNQPQHF.

This clonotype was picked up a small number of times. This sequence joins TRBV28 and TRBJ2-2; D might be TRBD2 (7 bases). Trimming removed 4 bases at V and 6 bases at J, with 15 bases between. This CDR3 spans 15 amino acids. Germline CDR1 and CDR2: MDHEN and SYDVKM. The CDR3 bases are TGTGCCAGCAGTTCACTCGGGGGGCCGGCCGGGGAGCTGTTTTTT. Its protein product is CASSSLGGPAGELFF.

This chain joins TRBV10-2 and TRBJ1-2; tentative D call: TRBD1 (6 bases). This CDR3 has 15 residues. The V and J ends lost 2 bases and 5 bases respectively, with 15 bases between them. CDR1 is WSHSY and CDR2 is SAAADI in the germline V gene. As DNA, the CDR3 is TGCGCCAGCAGTGAGGCCCACAGGGCCATTTATGGCTACACCTTC. Encoded protein: CASSEAHRAIYGYTF.

This clonotype appeared a few times. The chain recombines TRBV5-6 with TRBJ1-2; no reliable D call. V was pared by 0 bases and J by 7 bases, with 10 bases between. The CDR3 extends over 13 amino acids. Germline V gives CDR1 SGHDT, CDR2 YYEEEE. The CDR3 sequence: CASSLEPYGGYTF. The CDR3 nucleotides read TGTGCCAGCAGCTTGGAACCCTACGGTGGCTACACCTTC.

V and J are TRBV4-1 and TRBJ1-5; D is undetermined. CDR1 is MGHRA, CDR2 YSYEKL, per germline. The germline V and J ends were trimmed by 4 bases and 6 bases, with 10 bases remaining between them. This CDR3 has 13 amino acids. The CDR3 here is CASSPPLAQPQHF. As DNA, the CDR3 is TGCGCCAGCAGCCCGCCCCTGGCTCAGCCCCAGCATTTT.

The chain is built from TRBV7-6 and TRBJ1-5; D is possibly TRBD1 (5 bases). V was trimmed by 3 bases and J by 0 bases, leaving 21 bases between them. In germline, CDR1 is SGHVS, CDR2 FNYEAQ. The CDR3 has 19 residues. CDR3 sequence: CASSFGIGGSGDSNQPQHF. The CDR3 coding sequence is TGTGCCAGCAGCTTCGGGATTGGGGGTTCGGGCGATAGCAATCAGCCCCAGCATTTT. Filled out from reference TRBV7-6 and TRBJ1-5, the complete variable domain reads GAGVSQSPRYKVTKRGQDVALRCDPISGHVSLYWYRQALGQGPEFLTYFNYEAQQDKSGLPNDRFSAERPEGSISTLTIQRTEQRDSAMYRCASSFGIGGSGDSNQPQHFGDGTRLSIL.